This TCR beta chain was profiled in a study of tumor and adjacent non-tumor tissue in lung cancer. Germline-derived CDR1 and CDR2 are MDHEN and SYDVKM. CDR3 length equals 13 residues. V was trimmed by 6 bases and J by 0 bases, leaving 6 bases between them. As concerns this clonotype: A much bigger clone sits one base away, suggesting this may be a read error. Here the CDR3 omits its conserved ending phenylalanine or tryptophan, so a read error is the likely source.

The library came from three nested PCR rounds adapted from ARM-PCR protocols. TCRdb reprocessed the multiplex PCR reads with MiXCR, giving one entry per CDR3 protein. Of around 200,000 distinct CDR3 sequences in the sample, around 70% were seen once. This sample's RNA came from whole unsorted tissue. The chain recombines TRBV28 with TRBJ2-4; D is undetermined. The source of this sequence is a man aged 55 to 70 with non-small cell lung cancer. The material sequenced was lung tumor tissue. The CDR3 loop is CASSEVAKNIQYY. The CDR3 DNA reads as TGTGCCAGCAGCGAGGTAGCCAAAAACATTCAGTACTAC.